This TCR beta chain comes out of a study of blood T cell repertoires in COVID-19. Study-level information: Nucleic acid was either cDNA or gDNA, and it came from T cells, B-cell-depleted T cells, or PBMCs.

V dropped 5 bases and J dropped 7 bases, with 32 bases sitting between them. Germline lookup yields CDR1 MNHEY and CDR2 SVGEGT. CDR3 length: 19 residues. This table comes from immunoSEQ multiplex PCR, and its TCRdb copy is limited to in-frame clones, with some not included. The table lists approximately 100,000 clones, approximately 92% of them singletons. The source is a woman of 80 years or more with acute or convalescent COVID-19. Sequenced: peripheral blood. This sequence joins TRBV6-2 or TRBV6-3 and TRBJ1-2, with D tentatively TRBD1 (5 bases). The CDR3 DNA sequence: TGTGCCAGCAGTCTAGGGTTAGGGGATGCTGTGGCAGATACGGGTGGCTACACCTTC. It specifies CASSLGLGDAVADTGGYTF.